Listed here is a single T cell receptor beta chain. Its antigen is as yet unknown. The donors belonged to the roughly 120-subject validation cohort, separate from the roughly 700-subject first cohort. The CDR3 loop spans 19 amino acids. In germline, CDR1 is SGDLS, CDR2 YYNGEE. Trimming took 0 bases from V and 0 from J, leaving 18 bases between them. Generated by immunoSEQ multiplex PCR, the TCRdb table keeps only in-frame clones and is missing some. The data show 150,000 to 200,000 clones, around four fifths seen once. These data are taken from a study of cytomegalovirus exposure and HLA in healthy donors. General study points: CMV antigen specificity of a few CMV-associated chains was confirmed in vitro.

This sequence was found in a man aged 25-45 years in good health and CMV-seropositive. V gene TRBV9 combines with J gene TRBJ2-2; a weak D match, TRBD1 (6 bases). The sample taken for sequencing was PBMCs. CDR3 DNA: TGTGCCAGCAGCGTAGCCCACCCAATGGGACAAGCGAACACCGGGGAGCTGTTTTTT. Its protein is CASSVAHPMGQANTGELFF.